A single sample gave rise to the 32 T cell receptor beta chains below, sequenced in a study of T-cell memory formation after mild COVID-19. TCRdb used MiXCR to reprocess the 5' RACE reads, holding one entry per CDR3 protein. The sample has under 650,000 distinct CDR3 sequences, roughly 18% seen once. Input material: PBMCs or a T cell subset sorted from them (not recorded which). The receptors were gathered from an adult woman who had mild COVID-19 (a few samples of this study predate the infection). Cell type and time point are not known.

The sample holds one count of this clonotype. The V call is TRBV6-2 or TRBV6-3, the J call TRBJ1-6; TRBD1 matches at 8 bases. The CDR3 is made up of 16 amino acids. Germline CDR1 is MNHEY and CDR2 is SVGEGT. V lost 2 bases and J lost 8; bases outside the gene matches: 8. CDR3 nucleotide sequence: TGTGCCAGCAGTTACCGGACAGGGACCTCGGATTCACCCCTCCACTTT. The encoded protein is CASSYRTGTSDSPLHF.

The chain recombines TRBV10-2 with TRBJ2-1; D unresolved. V dropped 0 bases and J dropped 6 bases, with 15 bases sitting between them. Germline lookup yields CDR1 WSHSY and CDR2 SAAADI. There are 16 residues in the CDR3. As DNA, the CDR3 is TGCGCCAGCAGTGAGTCTAGGCTAGTCAACGGCAATGAGCAGTTCTTC. Amino acid sequence: CASSESRLVNGNEQFF.

CDR3 sequence: CASSKTGFFHEQFF. The CDR3, as DNA: TGTGCCAGCAGCAAGACAGGGTTTTTTCATGAGCAGTTCTTC. The chain has TRBV12-3 or TRBV12-4 and TRBJ2-1; 7 bases map to TRBD1. The CDR3 is made up of 14 amino acids. J lost 8 bases, V lost 6 bases, and 10 bases had no gene match.

The rearrangement joins TRBV30 to TRBJ2-4; D uncertain. Germline CDR1 GTSNPN, CDR2 SVGIG (reference sequence). CDR3 length equals 12 residues. Trimming removed 2 bases from V and 8 bases from J, with 10 bases in between. The CDR3 loop reads CAWSTVTDIQYF. The CDR3 nucleotides read TGTGCCTGGAGTACTGTCACGGACATTCAGTACTTC.

The chain employs TRBV7-3 and TRBJ2-2; 7 bases align to TRBD2. Germline assignment: CDR1 SGHTA and CDR2 FQGTGA. The CDR3 is 16 amino acids. The J segment lost 5 bases and the V segment lost 2 bases, leaving 8 bases of the junction unmatched. The CDR3 DNA sequence: TGTGCCAGCAGCTTAGGGCGAGCGGGAACTACCGGGGAGCTGTTTTTT. This encodes CASSLGRAGTTGELFF.

This clonotype was observed a few times. The chain has TRBV29-1 and TRBJ2-1; 9 bases align to TRBD2. In germline, CDR1 is SQVTM, CDR2 ANQGSEA. The CDR3 contains 15 residues. V was pared by 3 bases and J by 7 bases, with 10 bases of the junction left unmatched. CDR3 sequence (DNA): TGCAGCGTTGAGATCGGTAGCGGGGGCGGGAATGAGCAGTTCTTC. It translates to CSVEIGSGGGNEQFF.

This clonotype showed up many times. The chain has TRBV5-1 and TRBJ2-2, with 14 positions matching TRBD2. The CDR3 runs 15 residues. The germline CDR1 and CDR2 sequences are SGHRS and YFSETQ. V trimming: 4 bases; J trimming: 6 bases; junction bases outside the gene matches: 2. The CDR3 region has the DNA TGCGCCAGCAGCGTGGGACTAGCGGGGGCCGGGGAGCTGTTTTTT. Encoded protein: CASSVGLAGAGELFF.

This clonotype was observed a handful of times. The chain links TRBV18 to TRBJ1-4; TRBD1 is a possible D gene (6 bases). Germline loops: CDR1 KGHSH, CDR2 LQKENI. This CDR3 comprises 18 residues. Trimming left V 2 bases short and J 1 base short, with 17 bases between. CDR3 nucleotide sequence: TGTGCCAGCTCACCAACAGGGTTAAGAGTGGTAACTAATGAAAAACTGTTTTTT. The encoded protein is CASSPTGLRVVTNEKLFF. Variable domain in full (rest from reference TRBV18 and TRBJ1-4): NAGVMQNPRHLVRRRGQEARLRCSPMKGHSHVYWYRQLPEEGLKFMVYLQKENIIDESGMPKERFSAEFPKEGPSILRIQQVVRGDSAAYFCASSPTGLRVVTNEKLFFGSGTQLSVL.

The J gene is TRBJ2-1, the V gene TRBV11-2, with 8 nucleotides matching TRBD2. The CDR3 spans 16 residues. Germline CDR1 and CDR2: SGHAT and FQNNGV. V shed 6 bases, J shed 4 bases, and the junction held 11 bases outside the gene matches. The CDR3 DNA follows: TGTGCCAGCAGTACAATCAGAGGGACTAGATACAATGAGCAGTTCTTC. It is translated as CASSTIRGTRYNEQFF.

This clonotype was seen more than once but under ten times. The V and J genes are TRBV20-1 and TRBJ2-7, with a weak D call TRBD1 (5 bases). Germline V gene data show CDR1 as DFQATT and CDR2 as SNEGSKA (reference sequence). The CDR3 is 14 residues long. V was cut by 4 bases and J by 3 bases, with 16 bases left in between. The CDR3 DNA sequence: TGCAGTGCTACAAATCCAGGGCTTCACTACGAGCAGTACTTC. It specifies CSATNPGLHYEQYF.

This clonotype was seen many times. The V and J genes are TRBV6-6 and TRBJ2-6; 7 bases map to TRBD2. Germline trimming cut 7 bases from V and 2 bases from J; bases unmatched to any gene: 11. The CDR3 has 17 residues. Germline V CDR1 and CDR2: MNHNY, SVGAGI (reference sequence). CDR3 region: CASTPRGGSAGANVLTF. In DNA form, the CDR3 reads TGTGCCAGCACCCCCCGAGGCGGGAGCGCTGGGGCCAACGTCCTGACTTTC.

The gene calls are TRBV12-3 or TRBV12-4 and TRBJ2-2, with 10 bases lining up with TRBD1. This CDR3 spans 15 amino acids. The ends lost 6 bases at V and 2 bases at J; junction bases unmatched: 3. CDR3 amino acids: CASRRDRGNTGELFF. The CDR3 DNA follows: TGTGCCAGCAGACGGGACAGGGGAAACACCGGGGAGCTGTTTTTT.

This clonotype was seen a handful of times. The chain carries TRBV5-1 and TRBJ2-7; TRBD2 is a possible D gene (6 bases). Germline V lookup: CDR1 SGHRS, CDR2 YFSETQ. The length of the CDR3 is 18 residues. V shed 1 base and J shed 5 bases, with 25 bases lying between them. The CDR3 is CASSLRGVAGFPLNEQYF. In nucleotides, the CDR3 is TGCGCCAGCAGCTTGCGCGGCGTGGCGGGGTTCCCCTTAAACGAGCAGTACTTC.

This clonotype was found a few times. V is TRBV7-8 and J is TRBJ2-2, with 9 positions matching TRBD1. V shed 5 bases, J shed 7 bases, and the junction held 11 bases outside the gene matches. The CDR3 covers 16 residues. Per germline, CDR1 SGHVS and CDR2 FQNEAQ. The DNA of the CDR3 is TGTGCCAGCAGCCTGGTACAGGGGGCGCTAGACGGGGAGCTGTTTTTT. Translation gives CASSLVQGALDGELFF.

The V call is TRBV3-1, the J call TRBJ2-3; D remains ambiguous. V shed 3 bases and J shed 0 bases, with 13 bases lying between them. The CDR3 consists of 16 residues. Germline values: CDR1 LGHDT, CDR2 YNNKEL (reference sequence). The CDR3 DNA reads TGTGCCAGCAGCCAGGACCCCGCCACTAGCACAGATACGCAGTATTTT. This gives the protein CASSQDPATSTDTQYF.

This clonotype was recorded a few times. This chain connects TRBV20-1 to TRBJ1-5; the D gene is possibly TRBD1 (5 bases). Per germline, CDR1 DFQATT and CDR2 SNEGSKA (reference sequence). CDR3 length: 14 amino acids. V gave up 0 bases and J gave up 3 bases, with 9 bases separating them. The CDR3 sequence: CSAREWGNNQPQHF. In DNA, the CDR3 is TGCAGTGCTAGAGAATGGGGGAACAATCAGCCCCAGCATTTT.

The chain joins TRBV29-1 to TRBJ1-1; the D is unclear. CDR1 SQVTM and CDR2 ANQGSEA come from the germline V gene. Trimming left V 3 bases short and J 11 bases short, with 7 bases between. The CDR3 extends over 9 amino acids. The CDR3 protein is CSVEGRAFF. For the CDR3, the DNA is TGCAGCGTTGAGGGCCGGGCTTTCTTT.

There are many counts of this clonotype. The chain couples TRBV6-5 to TRBJ2-3; 9 bases agree with TRBD2. The CDR3 extends over 16 amino acids. Germline trimming cut 5 bases from V and 2 bases from J; bases unmatched to any gene: 8. Germline CDR1 and CDR2: MNHEY and SVGAGI. CDR3 DNA sequence: TGTGCCAGCAGTACGTTTAGCGGGAGCTTCACAGATACGCAGTATTTT. It yields the protein CASSTFSGSFTDTQYF.

This clonotype was observed a handful of times. This chain joins TRBV7-9 and TRBJ2-1; D not certain. This CDR3 has 12 residues. V gave up 1 base and J gave up 10 bases, with 8 bases separating them. Germline CDR1 is SEHNR and CDR2 is FQNEAQ (reference sequence). CDR3 coding DNA: TGTGCCAGCAGCTTAGAAGTGCGGGAGCAGTTCTTC. Protein: CASSLEVREQFF.

This clonotype was observed many times. This sequence joins TRBV11-2 and TRBJ2-7; no firm D call. V lost 4 bases to trimming and J lost 0 bases, with 4 bases between them. CDR1 is SGHAT and CDR2 is FQNNGV in the germline V gene. This CDR3 comprises 12 residues. For the CDR3, the DNA is TGTGCCAGCAGCTCGCTCTCCTACGAGCAGTACTTC. Its protein product is CASSSLSYEQYF.

The table lists this clonotype with many counts. This sequence joins TRBV5-1 and TRBJ2-7, with 8 nucleotides matching TRBD2. The CDR3 has 13 residues. Per germline, CDR1 SGHRS and CDR2 YFSETQ. Trimming cost V 4 bases and J 4 bases; bases outside gene matches: 4. CDR3 in amino acids: CASSREGRYEQYF. DNA of the CDR3: TGCGCCAGCAGCCGGGAGGGTCGGTACGAGCAGTACTTC.

This clonotype was seen at least ten times. V is TRBV4-1 and J is TRBJ1-1; 9 bases are shared with TRBD1. Germline V gene sequence: CDR1 MGHRA, CDR2 YSYEKL. The J segment lost 0 bases and the V segment lost 5 bases, leaving 10 bases of the junction unmatched. The CDR3 contains 17 residues. The CDR3 DNA follows: TGCGCCAGCAGCTCCCTAGGGGACAGGGTAATGAACACTGAAGCTTTCTTT. Protein sequence: CASSSLGDRVMNTEAFF.

This clonotype occurred a few times. The V call is TRBV9, the J call TRBJ2-1; D call uncertain. Germline V gene sequence: CDR1 SGDLS, CDR2 YYNGEE. V was trimmed by 4 bases and J by 5 bases, leaving 13 bases between them. The CDR3 sequence is 14 residues long. The CDR3: CASSPWLENNEQFF. CDR3 in DNA: TGTGCCAGCAGCCCTTGGCTAGAGAACAATGAGCAGTTCTTC.

CDR3: CASRNDRDNYGYTF. CDR3 nucleotides: TGTGCCAGCCGAAACGACAGGGACAACTATGGCTACACCTTC. The V gene is TRBV7-9, the J gene TRBJ1-2; 7 bases line up with TRBD1. Germline V gene sequence: CDR1 SEHNR, CDR2 FQNEAQ (reference sequence). V trimming: 8 bases; J trimming: 2 bases; junction bases outside the gene matches: 8. The CDR3 spans 14 residues.

This clonotype has only a few counts. The gene calls are TRBV9 and TRBJ2-7; TRBD2 aligns across 11 bases. Germline V lookup: CDR1 SGDLS, CDR2 YYNGEE. With V trimmed by 3 bases and J by 3 bases, 8 bases remained unmatched. This CDR3 region has 16 residues. In DNA, the CDR3 is TGTGCCAGCAGCGGTCACCTTAGCGGGAGGGTCTACGAGCAGTACTTC. Amino acid sequence: CASSGHLSGRVYEQYF.

The rearrangement links TRBV10-3 to TRBJ2-7, with 12 bases lining up with TRBD2. The CDR3 has 14 residues. Trimming removed 5 bases from V and 4 bases from J; junction bases left unmatched: 3. The germline V gene has CDR1 ENHRY and CDR2 SYGVKD. DNA of the CDR3: TGTGCCATCAGTCCCCTAGCGGGAGGGTACGAGCAGTACTTC. Translated, it gives CAISPLAGGYEQYF.

This clonotype was seen a handful of times. V is TRBV5-1 and J is TRBJ2-3; perhaps TRBD1 as D (6 bases). V gave up 6 bases and J gave up 2 bases, with 13 bases separating them. Germline lookup yields CDR1 SGHRS and CDR2 YFSETQ. This CDR3 comprises 14 residues. CDR3 bases: TGCGCCAGCAACTCGGGACAATACACAGATACGCAGTATTTT. Protein product: CASNSGQYTDTQYF.

The chain is built from TRBV24-1 and TRBJ1-2; 11 nucleotides align to TRBD1. The V segment lost 4 bases and the J segment 4 bases; nucleotides outside the gene matches: 4. The CDR3 covers 15 residues. The V gene's germline CDR1 is KGHDR and CDR2 SFDVKD. CDR3 region: CATSDRTGGIYGYTF. Written as DNA, the CDR3 is TGTGCCACCAGTGACCGGACAGGGGGCATCTATGGCTACACCTTC.

The chain recombines TRBV5-1 with TRBJ1-2; 8 bases fit TRBD1. This CDR3 contains 15 residues. Losses at the gene ends were 3 bases for V and 5 bases for J; bases not matched to a gene: 9. The V gene's germline CDR1 is SGHRS and CDR2 YFSETQ. This CDR3 reads CASSWSTGERYGYTF. In DNA form, the CDR3 reads TGCGCCAGCAGCTGGTCGACAGGGGAAAGGTATGGCTACACCTTC.

The rearrangement joins TRBV29-1 to TRBJ1-1, with 9 bases that match TRBD1. The CDR3 spans 17 residues. Germline values: CDR1 SQVTM, CDR2 ANQGSEA. Trimming at V came to 0 bases and at J to 6 bases, leaving 14 bases not matched to a gene. DNA for the CDR3: TGCAGCGTTGAAGACTCCCTTCCGGGACAGGGTTGGGCTGAAGCTTTCTTT. Translated: CSVEDSLPGQGWAEAFF.

This clonotype came up many times. This chain uses TRBV5-1 with TRBJ2-5, with no clear D. Germline CDR1 and CDR2: SGHRS and YFSETQ. Between the trimmed V and J ends, which lost 0 bases and 1 base, there was a span of 7 bases. The CDR3 runs to 14 residues. The CDR3 nucleotides read TGCGCCAGCAGCTTGGGGCATATCCAAGAGACCCAGTACTTC. Amino acids: CASSLGHIQETQYF.

This clonotype has just a few counts. The chain employs TRBV20-1 and TRBJ1-5; 11 bases line up with TRBD1. The germline V gene has CDR1 DFQATT and CDR2 SNEGSKA (reference sequence). The CDR3 is 16 residues long. Trimming cost V 3 bases and J 2 bases; bases outside gene matches: 6. CDR3: CSASGPDRGRNQPQHF. The CDR3 bases are TGCAGTGCTAGCGGCCCGGACAGGGGGCGCAATCAGCCCCAGCATTTT.